This record concerns one T cell receptor (beta chain) sequence. Its antigen is undetermined. This entry is derived from a study of shared clonotypes between healthy human individuals. For the study at large: Used for every donor were three CD4 naive, three CD4 memory, two CD8 naive and one CD8 memory plate. Study-wide findings and caveats: Estimated clonotype richness was generally higher in naive than memory subsets.

Naive-designated CD8 cells lacked CD45RO, were positively enriched for CCR7, and omitted terminally differentiated effector memory CD45RA+ cells. As handled by the study authors: ImmunoSEQ gave junction-only sequences without quality scores, so filtering differed. Profiling relied on immunoSEQ multiplex PCR, and the TCRdb table lists in-frame clones only, not all of them. That table furnishes V, J and clone size, whereas the DNA furnished D and trimming. Of about 800,000 clones in the sample, about 96% were seen once. Trimming cost V 5 bases and J 4 bases, with 12 bases left between them. From germline, CDR1 is LNHDA and CDR2 SQIVND (reference sequence). There are 13 residues in the CDR3.

The sample comprised naive CD8+ T cells sorted from blood. The TCR comes from a man aged 25 to 40 in good health. V is TRBV19 and J is TRBJ2-7, with D possibly matching TRBD2 (5 bases). CDR3 residues: CASSPSNVYEQYF. The CDR3 DNA is TGTGCCAGTAGTCCTAGCAATGTTTACGAGCAGTACTTC.